The rows below give T cell receptor beta chains drawn from one sample of a study of T cell responses to AZD1222 COVID-19 vaccine. Using immunoSEQ multiplex PCR, the repertoire was profiled, and TCRdb retains in-frame clones only, with some absent. The sample contains roughly 93,000 clones, 85% to 90% of which appear only once. Sequencing was performed on peripheral blood, taken on day 0 of AZD1222 vaccination. These TCRs come from an adult in good health. Both conserved end residues are part of each CDR3. D genes are given only for firm matches. The size of a clone is reported for some rows only, either as once, few or many, or as a class for expanded clones.

j_call v_call d_call clone_size cdr3_nt cdr3_aa
TRBJ2-3 TRBV9 NA NA TGTGCCAGCAGCGTAGGCGCCACTAGTGATACGCAGTATTTT CASSVGATSDTQYF
TRBJ2-7 TRBV28 TRBD1 NA TGTGCCAGCAGCTTAGGACAGGGGGGGCGGAACGAGCAGTACTTC CASSLGQGGRNEQYF
TRBJ2-6 TRBV19 NA NA TGTGCCAGTACCAAGGCGTCCCGGATCTCTGGGGCCAACGTCCTGACTTTC CASTKASRISGANVLTF
TRBJ2-1 TRBV15 NA NA TGTGCCACCAGCAGTCACCGGGACCTAGGACTGAGTGAGCAGTTCTTC CATSSHRDLGLSEQFF
TRBJ2-1 TRBV4-1 NA NA TGCGCCAGCAGCCAAGAAAGGGGCTTTATCAATGAGCAGTTCTTC CASSQERGFINEQFF
TRBJ2-7 TRBV5-1 NA NA TGCGCCAGCAGCTTGGACAGGAACGAGCAGTACTTC CASSLDRNEQYF
TRBJ1-1 TRBV28 TRBD1 NA TGTGCCAGCAGTTTGGGACAGGTCCAGAGGGAAGCTTTCTTT CASSLGQVQREAFF
TRBJ2-1 TRBV4-1 TRBD1 NA TGCGCCAGCACCCTAGGGCGGGGACAGGGTTTCAATGAGCAGTTCTTC CASTLGRGQGFNEQFF
TRBJ2-7 TRBV11-2 TRBD2 NA TGTGCCAGCAGCTCAAGCGGGACTTTGGGCGAGCAGTACTTC CASSSSGTLGEQYF
TRBJ1-2 TRBV6-1 NA NA TGTGCCAGCAGTGAAGCGGGGACTCGGGGCTACACCTTC CASSEAGTRGYTF
TRBJ1-4 TRBV5-4 NA NA TGTGCCAGCGGCTTAGGGGGGGCTAATGAAAAACTGTTTTTT CASGLGGANEKLFF
TRBJ1-5 TRBV2 NA NA TGTGCCAGCAGTGATACGGTCCGTAGCAATCAGCCCCAGCATTTT CASSDTVRSNQPQHF
TRBJ1-5 TRBV9 TRBD1 NA TGTGCCAGCAGTTCCGAGGATCCGGGACAGGGGGCGGGCAATCAGCCCCAGCATTTT CASSSEDPGQGAGNQPQHF
TRBJ2-2 TRBV28 TRBD1 once TGTGCCAGCAGGATCGGACAGGCGAACACCGGGGAGCTGTTTTTT CASRIGQANTGELFF
TRBJ2-7 TRBV2 TRBD2 NA TGTGCCAGCAGTGCCCTAGCGGCTGGCTACGAGCAGTACTTC CASSALAAGYEQYF
TRBJ2-7 TRBV30 NA NA TGTGCCGCCAAACTGGTCTACGAGCAGTACTTC CAAKLVYEQYF
TRBJ2-2 TRBV4-1 TRBD2 NA TGCGCCAGCAGCTCCGAGCCGTCTAGCGGGACTTCGAACACCGGGGAGCTGTTTTTT CASSSEPSSGTSNTGELFF
TRBJ2-2 TRBV7-9 NA NA TGTGCCAGCAGCTTAGCCCTGACTCAGCAATGGGAGCTGTTTTTT CASSLALTQQWELFF
TRBJ1-4 TRBV7-9 NA NA TGTGCCAGCAGCCCCGGGGAAGGGCTGGGTTTAGGTGAAAAACTGTTTTTT CASSPGEGLGLGEKLFF
TRBJ1-1 TRBV29-1 NA once TGCAGCGTTTCGAACAGTTGGGGCACTGAAGCTTTCTTT CSVSNSWGTEAFF
TRBJ2-1 TRBV6-2/TRBV6-3 TRBD2 NA TGTGCCAGCAGTTACGGGACTAGCCTAGAGCAGTTCTTC CASSYGTSLEQFF
TRBJ1-2 TRBV7-2 NA NA TGTGCCAGCAGCGAGAGGCAGGACCCCTGGGATGGCTACACCTTC CASSERQDPWDGYTF
TRBJ2-4 TRBV19 NA NA TGTGCCACCACCCGTCGGAGTTCCACGGCCAAAAACATTCAGTACTTC CATTRRSSTAKNIQYF
TRBJ2-1 TRBV20-1 NA NA TGCAGTCCGCTAGGAGCTCATGAGCAGTTCTTC CSPLGAHEQFF
TRBJ1-6 TRBV25-1 TRBD1 few TGTGCCAGCGGGACAGGGATGTCACCCCTCCACTTT CASGTGMSPLHF
TRBJ2-5 TRBV4-1 TRBD2 NA TGCGCCAGCAGCCCCGGGGCTAGCGGGAGTGTTCGAGAGACCCAGTACTTC CASSPGASGSVRETQYF
TRBJ1-1 TRBV24-1 TRBD1 NA TGTGCCACCAGTGACGCCGGGACAGAGAACACTGAAGCTTTCTTT CATSDAGTENTEAFF
TRBJ2-2 TRBV6-5 TRBD1 few TGTGCCAGCAGCCCACCTAGGGGGCGTACCGGGGAGCTGTTTTTT CASSPPRGRTGELFF
TRBJ1-4 TRBV7-2 NA NA TGTGCCAGCAGCGCTGGGCGGGGTAATGAAAAACTGTTTTTT CASSAGRGNEKLFF
TRBJ2-4 TRBV30 NA NA TGTGCCTGGAACAGGAAAAACATTCAGTACTTC CAWNRKNIQYF
TRBJ2-2 TRBV9 NA NA TGTGCCAGCAGCGTACAGGGGTCCACCGGGGAGCTGTTTTTT CASSVQGSTGELFF
TRBJ2-6 TRBV5-1 TRBD1 once TGCGCCAGCAGCCCGGGACAGGGGGCGAGAGGGGCCAACGTCCTGACTTTC CASSPGQGARGANVLTF
TRBJ2-7 TRBV10-3 TRBD2 NA TGTGCCATCAGTGCCCTCGGGACTAGCGGGATCGGTGACGAGCAGTACTTC CAISALGTSGIGDEQYF
TRBJ1-3 TRBV28 NA NA TGTGCCAGCAGTTTCGGTGGGGTTACTGGAAACACCATATATTTT CASSFGGVTGNTIYF
TRBJ2-3 TRBV12-5 NA NA TGTGCTAGTGGTTTGGGCTTCAGCACAGATACGCAGTATTTT CASGLGFSTDTQYF
TRBJ1-1 TRBV30 NA NA TGTGCCTGGAGTGTAGGGGTTGGGACTGAAGCTTTCTTT CAWSVGVGTEAFF